The next 17 T cell receptor beta chains were all read from a single sample in a study of prognosis after radiotherapy for stage I lung cancer. From genomic DNA, TCR beta CDR3 was amplified by two-round multiplex PCR. Primers specific to each TRBV and TRBJ gene drove first-round PCR. From the multiplex PCR reads, TCRdb called clonotypes with MiXCR, one entry per CDR3 protein. The sample yields around 26,000 distinct CDR3 sequences, around 46% seen once. Sequences were derived from PBMCs, sampled before or after stereotactic body radiation therapy (not recorded which). Source of these receptors: a donor aged 50 or older with non-small cell lung cancer.

This clonotype has at least ten counts. This sequence joins TRBV5-4 and TRBJ2-7, with 14 bases matching TRBD2. This CDR3 has 16 amino acids. The V and J ends lost 4 bases and 7 bases, in that order; junction bases with no gene match: 10. Looked up from germline, CDR1 is SGHNT and CDR2 is YYREEE (reference sequence). DNA for the CDR3: TGTGCCAGCAGCAGCGGACTAGCGGGAGGCCAGTGGGAGCAGTACTTC. It is translated as CASSSGLAGGQWEQYF.

In this sample, this clonotype turned up many times. The genes are TRBV7-9 and TRBJ1-2, with 7 bases aligning to TRBD1. The CDR3 runs to 14 residues. The junction had 7 bases not matched to a gene; V was cut back by 5 bases and J by 4 bases. Germline CDR1 is SEHNR and CDR2 is FQNEAQ (reference sequence). The DNA of the CDR3 is TGTGCCAGCAGCCTCACAGGGGATGTCTATGGCTACACCTTC. This gives the protein CASSLTGDVYGYTF.

This clonotype was detected many times. The chain carries TRBV4-1 and TRBJ2-3, with D tentatively TRBD1 (6 bases). This CDR3 is built from 15 residues. The ends were cut back, 4 bases at V and 2 bases at J, with 13 bases in the middle. Germline-derived CDR1 and CDR2 are MGHRA and YSYEKL. The CDR3 is CASSLIGTNTDTQYF. CDR3 nucleotides: TGCGCCAGCAGCCTCATCGGGACAAACACAGATACGCAGTATTTT.

The V call is TRBV20-1, the J call TRBJ1-5, with D possibly being TRBD1 (6 bases). The CDR3 is 15 residues long. V shed 0 bases and J shed 6 bases, with 15 bases lying between them. Germline CDR1 reads DFQATT; CDR2 reads SNEGSKA (reference sequence). The CDR3 DNA follows: TGCAGTGCTAGAGATATTGGGGGGGCCGGTCAGCCCCAGCATTTT. Protein sequence: CSARDIGGAGQPQHF.

CDR3 DNA: TGTGCCAGCATCCTCACAGTTCCGGGACTAGCCGACAATGAGCAGTTCTTC. Translated, it gives CASILTVPGLADNEQFF. The V call is TRBV28, the J call TRBJ2-1; 9 nucleotides agree with TRBD2. Per the germline V gene, CDR1 is MDHEN and CDR2 is SYDVKM. This CDR3 comprises 17 residues. V shed 7 bases and J 5 bases; nucleotides not matched to a gene: 15.

The rearrangement uses TRBV6-1 and TRBJ2-7; 11 bases map to TRBD2. This CDR3 has 18 amino acids. The ends lost 6 bases at V and 0 bases at J; junction bases unmatched: 13. CDR1 and CDR2 from the germline V gene are MNHNS and SASEGT. CDR3 DNA sequence: TGTGCCAGCAGGTCCGGACTAGCGGGTTCCATGCTCTCCTACGAGCAGTACTTC. Its translation is CASRSGLAGSMLSYEQYF.

This clonotype was picked up many times. The V call is TRBV18, the J call TRBJ1-4; D not certain. Germline CDR1 KGHSH, CDR2 LQKENI. V gave up 1 base and J gave up 6 bases, with 9 bases separating them. The CDR3 extends over 14 amino acids. The CDR3 spells CASSPRQDYEKLFF. The CDR3 DNA reads TGTGCCAGCTCACCACGGCAGGACTATGAAAAACTGTTTTTT.

In its sample, this clonotype was seen many times. This chain links TRBV19 with TRBJ1-1, with TRBD1 identical over 7 bases. Germline V CDR1 and CDR2: LNHDA, SQIVND (reference sequence). The J segment lost 3 bases and the V segment lost 5 bases, leaving 9 bases of the junction unmatched. This CDR3 contains 15 residues. The CDR3 protein is CASSLQGRWDTEAFF. CDR3 DNA: TGTGCCAGTAGTCTACAGGGGCGCTGGGACACTGAAGCTTTCTTT.

This clonotype was seen many times. The gene calls are TRBV29-1 and TRBJ1-3; D gene uncertain. The CDR3 loop spans 14 amino acids. CDR1 SQVTM and CDR2 ANQGSEA come from the germline V gene. V lost 6 bases, J lost 0 bases, and 12 bases lay in between. The CDR3 region is CSVLSSRSGNTIYF. In DNA, the CDR3 is TGCAGCGTGCTCAGCAGCCGCTCTGGAAACACCATATATTTT.

In its sample, this clonotype was seen a few times. A much bigger clone sits one base away, suggesting this may be a read error. The V gene is TRBV6-2 or TRBV6-3, the J gene TRBJ2-2; possible D gene TRBD1, 5 bases. This CDR3 region has 14 residues. V was shortened by 4 bases and J by 1 base, with 7 bases between the two germline ends. Germline V gene data show CDR1 as MNHEY and CDR2 as SVGEGT. The CDR3 sequence is CASSSQGNTGELFF. CDR3 DNA sequence: TGTGCCAGCAGTTCCCAGGGGAACACCGGGGAGCTGTTTTTT.

This clonotype occurred many times. The CDR3 DNA is TGTGCCTGGAGTACCCTCCGACCGGGGCATACGCAGTATTTT. Amino acids: CAWSTLRPGHTQYF. The rearrangement uses TRBV30 and TRBJ2-3; D may correspond to TRBD1 or TRBD2 (5 bases each). This CDR3 has 14 amino acids. The V end was cut by 2 bases, the J end by 7 bases, with 16 bases between. CDR1 GTSNPN and CDR2 SVGIG come from the germline V gene (reference sequence).

CDR3 nucleotide sequence: TGTGCCAGCCACCCTCCCCTAGGGATGTGCGGGGAGCTGTTTTTT. It encodes CASHPPLGMCGELFF. The V call is TRBV28, the J call TRBJ2-2; the D is unclear. Trimming removed 8 bases at V and 7 bases at J, with 20 bases between. The germline V gene has CDR1 MDHEN and CDR2 SYDVKM. The CDR3 has 15 amino acids.

Ten or more counts support this clonotype. The chain employs TRBV19 and TRBJ2-1; TRBD2 matches 12 bases. Germline V gene lookup returns CDR1 LNHDA and CDR2 SQIVND (reference sequence). The V segment lost 3 bases and the J segment 4 bases; nucleotides outside the gene matches: 4. This CDR3 region has 16 residues. The CDR3 region has the DNA TGTGCCAGTAGTATCTCGACTAGCGGGGGATACAATGAGCAGTTCTTC. It is translated as CASSISTSGGYNEQFF.

The chain links TRBV2 to TRBJ1-1; perhaps TRBD1 as D (6 bases). The V end lost 9 bases, the J end lost 1 base, and 12 bases lay between the germline ends. The V gene's germline CDR1 is SNHLY and CDR2 FYNNEI. The CDR3 contains 13 residues. The CDR3 DNA follows: TGTGCCAGTCGGGACACCTCGAACACTGAAGCTTTCTTT. It codes for CASRDTSNTEAFF.

This sequence joins TRBV28 and TRBJ2-7, with 11 bases that match TRBD2. The junction had 8 bases not matched to a gene; V was cut back by 6 bases and J by 7 bases. CDR1 and CDR2 (germline): MDHEN, SYDVKM. The CDR3 covers 14 residues. Here the CDR3 DNA reads TGTGCCAGCAGCCAACTAGCGGGAGCGGAAGAGCAGTACTTC. This codes for CASSQLAGAEEQYF.

In this sample, this clonotype turned up many times. The chain combines TRBV4-1 with TRBJ2-2; TRBD2 might be the D (6 bases). The CDR3 extends over 14 amino acids. In germline, CDR1 is MGHRA, CDR2 YSYEKL. Trimming took off 10 bases at V and 2 bases at J, with 14 bases between the two ends. Written as DNA, the CDR3 is TGCGCCACAACGGAGGGCTTAAACACCGGGGAGCTGTTTTTT. It codes for CATTEGLNTGELFF.

This clonotype occurred many times. V and J are TRBV9 and TRBJ2-2; no clear D gene. Germline V gene data show CDR1 as SGDLS and CDR2 as YYNGEE. Deletions cut 0 bases from V and 0 bases from J, with 9 bases between. The CDR3 has 16 residues. In DNA, the CDR3 is TGTGCCAGCAGCGTAGTAGACGTGACGAACACCGGGGAGCTGTTTTTT. Translated, it gives CASSVVDVTNTGELFF.